The clone carrying this TCR beta chain showed up just a few times. Antigen: not known. The data stem from a study of blood T cells in healthy people across ages. Study results and caveats: Older age coincided with a roughly linear decline in TCR beta diversity per million T cells. Unsorted PBMCs ruled out conclusive naive versus antigen-experienced comparison.

The CDR3 totals 13 residues. Germline V gene lookup returns CDR1 SEHNR and CDR2 FQNEAQ (reference sequence). A second about 6 to 11 cycle PCR used barcoded and J-beta primers. TCRdb redid the calling of the 5' RACE reads with MiXCR, one entry per CDR3 protein. The sample consists of about 760,000 distinct CDR3 sequences, approximately 25% of them appearing once. These data are also associated with another study on T cells of mothers and their children.

The receptor's source is a boy younger than 18 in good health. The gene calls are TRBV7-9 and TRBJ2-5; no firm D call. The J call may be faulty, since TRBJ2-7 better matches the DNA end. Sequencing was carried out using blood. The CDR3 reads CASSLPANYEQYF. The CDR3 DNA sequence: TGTGCCAGCAGCTTGCCGGCTAACTACGAGCAGTACTTC.